This T cell receptor (beta chain) was recorded in a study of read filtering for tumor transcriptome and immune sequencing. Study background: By R-ISS, stages I, II and III held approximately 8, 16 and 7 patients. Whole-study findings and limits: This fraction held mixed bone marrow immune cells after CD138-negative sorting.

This clonotype was picked up many times. What it binds is not known. From approximately 430 ng of RNA, a library with molecular barcoded alpha/delta and beta/gamma adaptors was made. Each CDR3 protein gets one entry after TCRdb re-called the reads with MiXCR. This sample has about 62,000 distinct CDR3 sequences, with around 19% found just once. CDR1 and CDR2 (germline): SQVTM, ANQGSEA. V shed 0 bases, J shed 4 bases, and the junction held 2 bases outside the gene matches. The CDR3 is 13 residues long. Input material: a population of CD138-negative cells sorted from bone marrow. This rearrangement joins TRBV29-1 to TRBJ1-1, with 7 nucleotides matching TRBD1. This receptor was taken from a donor at least 40 years old with multiple myeloma. In DNA, the CDR3 is TGCAGCGTTGAAGATAACAGGGGCACTGAAGCTTTCTTT. Translation gives CSVEDNRGTEAFF.